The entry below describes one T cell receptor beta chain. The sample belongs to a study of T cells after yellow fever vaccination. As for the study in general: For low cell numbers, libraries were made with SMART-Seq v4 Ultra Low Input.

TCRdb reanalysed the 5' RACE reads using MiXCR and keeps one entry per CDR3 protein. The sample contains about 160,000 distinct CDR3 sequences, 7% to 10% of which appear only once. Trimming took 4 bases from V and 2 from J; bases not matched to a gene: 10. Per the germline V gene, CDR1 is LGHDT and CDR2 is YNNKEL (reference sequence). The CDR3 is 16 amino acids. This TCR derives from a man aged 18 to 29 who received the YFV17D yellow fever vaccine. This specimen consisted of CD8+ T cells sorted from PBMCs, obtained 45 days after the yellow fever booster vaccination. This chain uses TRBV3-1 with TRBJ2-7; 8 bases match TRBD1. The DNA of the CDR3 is TGTGCCAGCAGCCTACTGGGACAGGAAAAAACCTACGAGCAGTACTTC. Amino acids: CASSLLGQEKTYEQYF.